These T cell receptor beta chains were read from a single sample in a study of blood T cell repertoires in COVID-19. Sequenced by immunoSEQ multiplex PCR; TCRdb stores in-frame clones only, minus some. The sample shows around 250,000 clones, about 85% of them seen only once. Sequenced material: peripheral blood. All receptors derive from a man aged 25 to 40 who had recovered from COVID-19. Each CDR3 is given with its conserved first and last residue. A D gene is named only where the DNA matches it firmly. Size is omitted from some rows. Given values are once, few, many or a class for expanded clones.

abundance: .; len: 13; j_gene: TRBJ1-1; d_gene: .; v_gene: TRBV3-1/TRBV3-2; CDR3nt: TGTGCCAGCAGCTACCTAGAGGGCACTGAAGCTTTCTTT; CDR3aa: CASSYLEGTEAFF
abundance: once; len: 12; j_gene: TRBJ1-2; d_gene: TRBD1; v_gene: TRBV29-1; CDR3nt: TGCAGCGTTAGGGACAGGGACTATGGCTACACCTTC; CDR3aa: CSVRDRDYGYTF
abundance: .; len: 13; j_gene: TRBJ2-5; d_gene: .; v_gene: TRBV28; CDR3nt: TGTGCCAGCTGTGGGGGCCACGAAGAGACCCAGTACTTC; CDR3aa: CASCGGHEETQYF
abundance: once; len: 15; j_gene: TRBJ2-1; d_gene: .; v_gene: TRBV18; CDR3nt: TGTGCCAGCTCACCGTTTGGGGGCTCGTACGGTGAGCAGTTCTTC; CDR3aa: CASSPFGGSYGEQFF
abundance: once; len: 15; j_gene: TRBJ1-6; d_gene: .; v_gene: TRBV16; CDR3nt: TGTGCCAGCAGCCAAAACCCCCCCACAAATTCACCCCTCCACTTT; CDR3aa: CASSQNPPTNSPLHF
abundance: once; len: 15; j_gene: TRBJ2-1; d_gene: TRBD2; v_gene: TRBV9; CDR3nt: TGTGCCAGCAGCGTGGCTAGCGGGGGCTACAATGAGCAGTTCTTC; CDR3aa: CASSVASGGYNEQFF
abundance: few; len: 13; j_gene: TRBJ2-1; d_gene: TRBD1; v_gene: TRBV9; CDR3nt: TGTGCCAGCAGCGTGACAGGGGGCGGTGAGCAGTTCTTC; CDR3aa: CASSVTGGGEQFF
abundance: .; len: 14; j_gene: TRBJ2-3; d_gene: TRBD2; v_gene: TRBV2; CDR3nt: TGTGCCAGCATTCTAGCGGGGGACACAGATACGCAGTATTTT; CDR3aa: CASILAGDTDTQYF
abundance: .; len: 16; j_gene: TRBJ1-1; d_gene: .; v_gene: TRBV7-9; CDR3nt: TGTGCCAGCAGCTTATCGCCCGGGCAGGGGAGCACTGAAGCTTTCTTT; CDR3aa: CASSLSPGQGSTEAFF
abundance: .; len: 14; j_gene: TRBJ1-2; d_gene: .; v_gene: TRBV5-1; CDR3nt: TGCGCCAGCAGCTCCGCTGAGGGGAGGGATGGCTACACCTTC; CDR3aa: CASSSAEGRDGYTF
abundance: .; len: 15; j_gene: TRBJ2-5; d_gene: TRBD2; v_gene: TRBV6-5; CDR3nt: TGTGCCAGCAGTTACAGTGGTAGCGGGGAAGAGACCCAGTACTTC; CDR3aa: CASSYSGSGEETQYF
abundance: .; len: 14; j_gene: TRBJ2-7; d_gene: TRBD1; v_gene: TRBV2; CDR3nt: TGTGCCAGCAGCGGCTCTGGACAGGGCCACGAGCAGTACTTC; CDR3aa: CASSGSGQGHEQYF
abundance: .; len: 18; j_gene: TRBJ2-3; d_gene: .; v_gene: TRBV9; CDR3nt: TGTGCCAGCAGCAGAACTCTTCTTCGGGGGGCAAGCACAGATACGCAGTATTTT; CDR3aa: CASSRTLLRGASTDTQYF
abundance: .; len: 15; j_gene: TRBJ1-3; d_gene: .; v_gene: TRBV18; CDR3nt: TGTGCCAGCTCACGGGTCGGGAGCTCTGGAAACACCATATATTTT; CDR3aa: CASSRVGSSGNTIYF
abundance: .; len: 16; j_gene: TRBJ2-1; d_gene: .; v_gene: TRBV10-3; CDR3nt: TGTGCCATCAGCTCCTCGGTTTTGCAGCAGGGTGTCGAGCAGTTCTTC; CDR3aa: CAISSSVLQQGVEQFF
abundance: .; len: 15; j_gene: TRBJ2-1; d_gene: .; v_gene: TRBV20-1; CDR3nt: TGCAGTGCTAGTGCGGTTTGGACGGATAGGGGTGAGCAGTTCTTC; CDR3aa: CSASAVWTDRGEQFF
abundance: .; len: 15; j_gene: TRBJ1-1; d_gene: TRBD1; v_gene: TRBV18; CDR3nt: TGTGCCAGCTCAGCCGGGACAGGGGACGTCACTGAAGCTTTCTTT; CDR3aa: CASSAGTGDVTEAFF
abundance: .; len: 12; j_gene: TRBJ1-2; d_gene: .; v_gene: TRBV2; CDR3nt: TGTGCCAGCACCAAAGACAGTTATGGCTACACCTTC; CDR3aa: CASTKDSYGYTF
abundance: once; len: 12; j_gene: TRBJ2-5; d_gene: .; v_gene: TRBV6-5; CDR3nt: TGTGCCAGCAGGCGGAGGGCGGGGACCCAGTACTTC; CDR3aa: CASRRRAGTQYF
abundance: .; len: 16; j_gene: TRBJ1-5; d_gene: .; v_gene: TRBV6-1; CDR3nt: TGTGCCAGCAGTGTTGAAAGAGCTAATAGCAATCAGCCCCAGCATTTT; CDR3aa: CASSVERANSNQPQHF